A selection of T cell receptor beta chains follows, all from one sample in a study of cytomegalovirus exposure and HLA in healthy donors. The assay was immunoSEQ multiplex PCR, and TCRdb's table has in-frame clones only and misses some. This table holds roughly 200,000 clones, roughly 80% found once. What was sequenced was PBMCs. These receptors all stem from a woman in her twenties or thirties in good health and CMV-seronegative. Each CDR3 is given with its conserved first and last residue. The D gene is left open where the match is weak. Expanded clones get a size class; other rows say once, few or many, or leave the size out.

J gene | clone size | V gene | D gene | CDR3 protein | CDR3 DNA
TRBJ2-7 | . | TRBV29-1 | . | CSVVSRNSYEQYF | TGCAGCGTTGTTAGCCGGAACTCCTACGAGCAGTACTTC
TRBJ1-3 | . | TRBV6-5 | . | CASSPGQEGITIYF | TGTGCCAGCAGCCCGGGACAAGAGGGAATCACCATATATTTT
TRBJ1-1 | . | TRBV6-5 | TRBD1 | CASRKQGATEAFF | TGTGCCAGCAGAAAACAGGGGGCTACTGAAGCTTTCTTT
TRBJ1-5 | . | TRBV5-1 | TRBD1 | CASSFTGGDQPQHF | TGCGCCAGCAGCTTCACAGGGGGCGATCAGCCCCAGCATTTT
TRBJ2-7 | . | TRBV5-1 | TRBD2 | CASSWGYSGRTRSSYEQYF | TGCGCCAGCAGCTGGGGTTACAGCGGGAGAACCAGGAGCTCCTACGAGCAGTACTTC
TRBJ2-4 | . | TRBV6-5 | . | CASSEGAKNIQYF | TGTGCCAGCTCGGAGGGAGCCAAAAACATTCAGTACTTC
TRBJ2-3 | . | TRBV4-1 | TRBD2 | CASSHLAGGPDTQYF | TGCGCCAGCAGCCATTTAGCGGGGGGGCCAGATACGCAGTATTTT
TRBJ2-3 | . | TRBV2 | . | CASTRSDRLKDTQYF | TGTGCCAGCACCCGTTCTGACAGACTTAAGGATACGCAGTATTTT
TRBJ1-5 | . | TRBV10-3 | TRBD1 | CAISNRDRQPLYSNQPQHF | TGTGCCATCAGTAACCGGGACAGGCAACCACTATATAGCAATCAGCCCCAGCATTTT
TRBJ2-7 | . | TRBV6-5 | . | CASSYSARGADYEQYF | TGTGCCAGCAGTTACTCCGCCCGGGGGGCCGACTACGAGCAGTACTTC
TRBJ2-3 | few | TRBV5-1 | TRBD2 | CASSSRTSGGKDTQYF | TGCGCCAGCAGCTCCCGGACTAGCGGGGGGAAAGATACGCAGTATTTT
TRBJ2-2 | . | TRBV4-1 | . | CASSQVAGANTGELFF | TGCGCCAGCAGCCAAGTCGCAGGCGCGAACACCGGGGAGCTGTTTTTT
TRBJ2-4 | . | TRBV5-1 | TRBD1 | CASSLTRPGQGGLGGHIQYF | TGCGCCAGCAGCTTGACCCGTCCTGGACAGGGGGGACTTGGAGGGCACATTCAGTACTTC
TRBJ2-1 | . | TRBV10-3 | TRBD2 | CAISEDGRTYNEQFF | TGTGCCATCAGTGAGGACGGGAGGACCTACAATGAGCAGTTCTTC
TRBJ1-2 | . | TRBV5-1 | TRBD1 | CASSLGQGWYGYTF | TGCGCCAGCAGCTTGGGACAGGGATGGTACGGCTACACCTTC
TRBJ2-5 | . | TRBV5-1 | . | CASSDRGLFEETQYF | TGCGCCAGCAGCGACCGGGGTCTTTTCGAAGAGACCCAGTACTTC
TRBJ1-6 | once | TRBV7-2 | . | CASGRFYNSPLHF | TGTGCCAGCGGGCGTTTCTATAATTCACCCCTCCACTTT
TRBJ2-1 | . | TRBV28 | TRBD2 | CASSVAGGKYNEQFF | TGTGCCAGCAGTGTAGCGGGAGGAAAATACAATGAGCAGTTCTTC
TRBJ1-1 | . | TRBV5-1 | . | CASSLVGGRTEAFF | TGCGCCAGCAGCTTGGTCGGGGGGCGGACTGAAGCTTTCTTT
TRBJ1-2 | . | TRBV18 | . | CASSPPGRGYHGYTF | TGTGCCAGCTCACCACCCGGCAGGGGATATCATGGCTACACCTTC
TRBJ1-4 | . | TRBV4-1 | . | CASSLQGKKEKLFF | TGCGCCAGCAGCCTTCAGGGGAAAAAGGAAAAACTGTTTTTT
TRBJ2-1 | . | TRBV7-9 | . | CASSFTYAYNEQFF | TGTGCCAGCAGCTTCACCTACGCCTACAATGAGCAGTTCTTC
TRBJ1-1 | . | TRBV7-8 | . | CASSLDSNTEAFF | TGTGCCAGCAGCTTAGACTCGAACACTGAAGCTTTCTTT
TRBJ2-1 | once | TRBV28 | TRBD2 | CASSLLAGSYNEQFF | TGTGCCAGCAGTTTACTAGCGGGCTCCTACAATGAGCAGTTCTTC
TRBJ1-2 | . | TRBV10-3 | TRBD1 | CAISEGGGQGYGYTF | TGTGCCATCAGTGAGGGGGGGGGACAGGGCTATGGCTACACCTTC
TRBJ2-1 | . | TRBV6-1 | . | CASRPEVKVEQFF | TGTGCCAGCAGGCCCGAGGTGAAGGTTGAGCAGTTCTTC
TRBJ1-1 | . | TRBV18 | . | CASSPFPGQSNTEAFF | TGTGCCAGCTCCCCTTTCCCTGGACAGTCGAACACTGAAGCTTTCTTT
TRBJ2-1 | . | TRBV5-1 | TRBD2 | CASSPGLAGWYNEQFF | TGCGCCAGCAGCCCGGGACTAGCGGGATGGTACAATGAGCAGTTCTTC
TRBJ2-3 | . | TRBV5-1 | . | CASGGDRRTDTQYF | TGCGCGAGTGGCGGAGACAGGCGCACAGATACGCAGTATTTT
TRBJ2-1 | once | TRBV18 | TRBD1 | CASSPTGGYNEQFF | TGTGCCAGCTCACCGACAGGGGGGTACAATGAGCAGTTCTTC
TRBJ2-6 | . | TRBV28 | . | CASSLAVSGANVLTF | TGTGCCAGCAGTTTAGCAGTCTCTGGGGCCAACGTCCTGACTTTC
TRBJ2-6 | . | TRBV6-1 | . | CASSATIAAGANVLTF | TGTGCCAGCAGTGCGACCATCGCGGCTGGGGCCAACGTCCTGACTTTC
TRBJ2-5 | once | TRBV7-8 | . | CASSSLVETQYF | TGTGCCAGCAGCTCCCTAGTTGAGACCCAGTACTTC
TRBJ2-7 | . | TRBV5-1 | . | CASSLARAYEQYF | TGCGCCAGCAGCTTGGCCAGGGCCTACGAGCAGTACTTC
TRBJ2-7 | . | TRBV27 | TRBD2 | CASSSGLAASYEQYF | TGTGCCAGCAGTTCCGGACTAGCGGCCTCCTACGAGCAGTACTTC
TRBJ2-5 | few | TRBV28 | TRBD2 | CASSLLGTSGIIETQYF | TGTGCCAGCAGTTTACTCGGGACTAGCGGGATTATAGAGACCCAGTACTTC
TRBJ1-6 | . | TRBV7-9 | . | CASSSQGPSPLHF | TGTGCCAGCAGCTCCCAGGGTCCTTCACCCCTCCACTTT
TRBJ2-2 | . | TRBV18 | . | CASSQGTLTGELFF | TGTGCCAGCTCACAAGGGACTCTCACCGGGGAGCTGTTTTTT
TRBJ1-2 | . | TRBV27 | . | CASSLSVGGGYTF | TGTGCCAGCAGTTTATCAGTCGGCGGTGGCTACACCTTC
TRBJ2-1 | few | TRBV7-6 | TRBD2 | CASSLRLAGGVGRNEQFF | TGTGCCAGCAGCTTAAGGTTAGCGGGAGGCGTTGGACGGAATGAGCAGTTCTTC
TRBJ2-1 | . | TRBV6-5 | . | CASISNNEQFF | TGTGCCAGCATTAGCAACAATGAGCAGTTCTTC
TRBJ1-1 | . | TRBV5-1 | . | CASSQDLNTEAFF | TGCGCCAGCAGCCAGGATCTGAACACTGAAGCTTTCTTT
TRBJ2-1 | . | TRBV21-1 | . | CASTPYRESSYNEQFF | TGTGCCAGCACCCCCTACAGGGAAAGCTCCTACAATGAGCAGTTCTTC
TRBJ1-2 | . | TRBV5-1 | TRBD1 | CASSWGQGVLANYGYTF | TGCGCCAGCAGCTGGGGGCAGGGGGTGTTAGCTAACTATGGCTACACCTTC
TRBJ2-7 | . | TRBV27 | . | CASSLSDSRSYEQYF | TGTGCCAGCAGTTTATCGGACAGCCGCTCCTACGAGCAGTACTTC
TRBJ1-1 | . | TRBV2 | TRBD1 | CASNRQGTGTEAFF | TGTGCCAGCAACCGACAGGGGACTGGTACTGAAGCTTTCTTT
TRBJ1-1 | few | TRBV7-3 | . | CASSFVGGSEAFF | TGTGCCAGCAGCTTTGTCGGCGGAAGTGAAGCTTTCTTT
TRBJ2-7 | . | TRBV27 | TRBD1 | CASSLFPGQAYEQYF | TGTGCCAGCAGTTTATTTCCGGGACAGGCCTACGAGCAGTACTTC
TRBJ1-6 | . | TRBV2 | . | CASSDGGSFTPLHF | TGTGCCAGCAGTGACGGCGGGTCTTTTACACCCCTCCACTTT
TRBJ1-1 | . | TRBV12-5 | . | CAAMEAGPGTEAFF | TGTGCGGCCATGGAGGCAGGTCCGGGAACTGAAGCTTTCTTT
TRBJ2-7 | . | TRBV15 | TRBD1 | CARSPEDRVPYEQYF | TGTGCCAGGTCTCCCGAGGACAGGGTCCCCTACGAGCAGTACTTC
TRBJ2-2 | . | TRBV7-7 | TRBD1 | CASSRDSLNTGELFF | TGTGCTAGCAGCCGGGACAGTCTTAACACCGGGGAGCTGTTTTTT
TRBJ1-2 | . | TRBV19 | . | CAIGNRYGYTF | TGTGCCATCGGGAATCGGTATGGCTACACCTTC